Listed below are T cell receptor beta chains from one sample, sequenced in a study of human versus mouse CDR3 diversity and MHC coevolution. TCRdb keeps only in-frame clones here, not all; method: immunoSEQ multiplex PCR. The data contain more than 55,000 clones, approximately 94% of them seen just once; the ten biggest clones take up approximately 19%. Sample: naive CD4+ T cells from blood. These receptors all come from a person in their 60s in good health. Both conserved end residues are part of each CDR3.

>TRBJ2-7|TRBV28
CASSIGTTYEQYF
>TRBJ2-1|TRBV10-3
CAISRDRYNEQFF
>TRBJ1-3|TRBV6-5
CASTPRGGSGNTIYF
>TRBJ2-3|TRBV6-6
CASSYESPPGADTQYF
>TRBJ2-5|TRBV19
CASSISGIETQYF
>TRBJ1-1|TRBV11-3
CASSLGHANTEAFF
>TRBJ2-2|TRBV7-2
CASSTDRSNTGELFF
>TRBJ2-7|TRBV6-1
CASSEWWGSGNYEQYF
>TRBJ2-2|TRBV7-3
CASRLGGEGIGELFF
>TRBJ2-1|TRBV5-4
CASSLGREGNEQFF
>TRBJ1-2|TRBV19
CASSIRRDRDGYTF
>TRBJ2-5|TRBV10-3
CATAGTGRGETQYF
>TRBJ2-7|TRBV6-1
CASSETGTGRNYEQYF
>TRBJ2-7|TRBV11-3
CASSLGNQAGGREQYF
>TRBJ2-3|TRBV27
CASGRLAGGARGTDTQYF
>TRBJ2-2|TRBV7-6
CASSPWLADTGELFF